The entry below gives a single T cell receptor beta chain sequence along with its context. The germline V gene encodes CDR1 SGHKS and CDR2 YYEKEE (reference sequence). Trimming took 2 bases from V and 2 from J, leaving 13 bases between them. This CDR3 is 15 amino acids long. This sample is drawn from a study of blood T cell repertoires in COVID-19. Study information: Researchers got acute and convalescent COVID-19 samples from the United States, Italy and Spain.

Clones were sequenced by immunoSEQ multiplex PCR, and TCRdb holds only the in-frame ones, with some missing. The table includes around 380,000 clones, 81% detected once. The chain links TRBV5-5 to TRBJ1-2, with no clear D. Specimen: peripheral blood. The receptor was isolated from a human donor with acute or convalescent COVID-19. The donor label of this sample is uncertain. The DNA for the CDR3 is TGTGCCAGCAGCTTAGCGGCGAACAGCAACTATGGCTACACCTTC. This gives the protein CASSLAANSNYGYTF.